The following is a T cell receptor beta chain sequence with its context. These data belong to a study of blood T cell repertoires in COVID-19. There are 14 residues in the CDR3. Germline V CDR1 and CDR2: KGHDR, SFDVKD. The V gene lost 7 bases and the J gene lost 6 bases, with 15 bases spanning the gap. Sequencing used immunoSEQ multiplex PCR; TCRdb keeps in-frame clones, though not all of them. This sample has approximately 250,000 clones, with 75% to 90% found just once. This chain links TRBV24-1 with TRBJ1-5; D perhaps matches TRBD1 (6 bases). The sequence was collected from a woman in her thirties with acute COVID-19. Material for sequencing was PBMCs or T cells enriched from blood (not recorded which). CDR3 in amino acids: CATRASGEGQPQHF. Here the CDR3 DNA reads TGTGCCACCAGGGCCTCAGGGGAGGGTCAGCCCCAGCATTTT.